The following is a TCR beta chain sequence with its context. The CDR3 is made up of 17 amino acids. Germline V lookup: CDR1 MDHEN, CDR2 SYDVKM. The germline V and J ends were trimmed by 1 base and 2 bases, with 12 bases remaining between them. Per the authors' pipeline: Estimation of nucleated cell counts relied on the amplification of reference gene primers. Sequencing used immunoSEQ multiplex PCR; TCRdb keeps in-frame clones, though not all of them. That table furnishes V, J and clone size, whereas the DNA furnished D and trimming. Here the sample spans 300,000 or so clones, about 90% being singletons. This record comes from a study of blood T cell repertoires in COVID-19. Looking at the study overall: T cells, B-cell-depleted T cells, or PBMCs supplied cDNA or gDNA.

Recruitment covered some 25 US areas and drew participants whose ages spanned roughly 18 to 90 years. All recovered Cohort 3 donors got two negative PCRs, got clearance, or saw symptom resolution. The source material was PBMCs or T cells enriched from blood (not recorded which). The clonotype was recovered from a woman younger than 45 who had recovered from COVID-19. The gene calls are TRBV28 and TRBJ2-6; maybe TRBD2 (6 bases). CDR3 DNA: TGTGCCAGCAGTTTATTCGGACTAACGACTGGGGCCAACGTCCTGACTTTC. Translated, it gives CASSLFGLTTGANVLTF.